One sample yielded the 26 T cell receptor beta chains listed below, sequenced in a study of human T cells and chemical hapten exposure (dated by TCRdb to the early 2020s). This specimen's time point label, per the study, means: pre-sensitization, week 0. This sample's treatment or condition label indicates: therapeutic diphenylcyclopropenone sensitization with weekly scalp DPC. Libraries came from RACE. The reads were generated on a NextSeq 500. The public reads were reprocessed in TCRdb via fastp at Q25 and MiXCR, keeping in-frame beta chains. Entries are consolidated by CDR3 protein sequence, retaining the most common genes and DNA. The sample profile shows 60,000 to 70,000 distinct CDR3 sequences; roughly 11% of them were found once. The ten largest clonotypes hold 5% to 5.5% of the sample. Sequenced material: whole blood, taken in connection with sensitization to the hapten diphenylcyclopropenone (DPC). These receptors originate from a woman in her forties or fifties with alopecia areata. Some clones in this sample may be carry-over from other donors' samples.

This clonotype occurred a few times. V gene TRBV7-2 combines with J gene TRBJ2-2; 10 bases match TRBD1. From germline, CDR1 is SGHTA and CDR2 FQGNSA. V trimming: 3 bases; J trimming: 5 bases; junction bases outside the gene matches: 6. The CDR3 covers 16 residues. For the CDR3, the DNA is TGTGCCAGCAGCTTCAGACAGGGGGCTCAGACCGGGGAGCTGTTTTTT. It is translated as CASSFRQGAQTGELFF.

This clonotype has ten or more counts. The chain couples TRBV20-1 to TRBJ1-2; 7 nucleotides match TRBD1. Germline trimming cut 6 bases from V and 2 bases from J; bases unmatched to any gene: 9. CDR1 is DFQATT and CDR2 is SNEGSKA in the germline V gene (reference sequence). CDR3 length: 14 amino acids. The CDR3 protein is CSATRQGANYGYTF. DNA for the CDR3: TGCAGTGCCACTCGACAGGGAGCCAACTATGGCTACACCTTC.

The chain combines TRBV2 with TRBJ2-7; a possible D gene is TRBD1 (5 bases). This CDR3 has 13 residues. V lost 4 bases, J lost 2 bases, and 9 bases lay in between. CDR1 and CDR2 (germline): SNHLY, FYNNEI. In nucleotides, the CDR3 is TGTGCCAGCAGTGCAGGGTACCCCTACGAGCAGTACTTC. As protein: CASSAGYPYEQYF.

The rearrangement joins TRBV19 to TRBJ2-7, with TRBD1 identical over 8 bases. The CDR3 extends over 15 amino acids. CDR1 and CDR2 (germline): LNHDA, SQIVND (reference sequence). Trimming removed 3 bases from V and 0 bases from J; junction bases left unmatched: 4. The CDR3 DNA reads TGTGCCAGTAGTATGACAGGGGCGAGCTCCTACGAGCAGTACTTC. It codes for CASSMTGASSYEQYF.

This clonotype has at least ten counts. The chain recombines TRBV21-1 with TRBJ1-4; TRBD1 reflects the table's D call only, with no check against the DNA. TRBV21-1 counts as a pseudogene. This CDR3 has 14 amino acids. CDR3 sequence (DNA): TGTGCCAGCAGCAAAGGACAGTTTAATGAAAAACTGTTTTTT. This encodes CASSKGQFNEKLFF.

This clonotype was found many times. The chain joins TRBV30 to TRBJ2-1, with D perhaps matching TRBD2 (5 bases). The length of the CDR3 is 10 residues. Trimming removed 5 bases from V and 9 bases from J, with 8 bases in between. Germline V gene sequence: CDR1 GTSNPN, CDR2 SVGIG (reference sequence). CDR3 sequence: CAWEGVEQFF. CDR3 in DNA: TGTGCCTGGGAGGGTGTTGAGCAGTTCTTC.

V and J are TRBV27 and TRBJ1-5; 7 bases agree with TRBD1. J was trimmed by 0 bases and V by 8 bases; bases with no gene match: 10. In germline, CDR1 is MNHEY, CDR2 SMNVEV (reference sequence). The CDR3 runs 16 residues. As DNA, the CDR3 is TGTGCCAGCCGCCAGACAGGGATTTATAGCAATCAGCCCCAGCATTTT. It translates to CASRQTGIYSNQPQHF.

This clonotype was observed many times. The chain employs TRBV5-1 and TRBJ2-2; D call uncertain. The ends were cut back, 0 bases at V and 4 bases at J, with 10 bases in the middle. The germline CDR1 and CDR2 sequences are SGHRS and YFSETQ. The length of the CDR3 is 15 residues. For the CDR3, the DNA is TGCGCCAGCAGCTTGGTCGGCGTCACCACCGGGGAGCTGTTTTTT. It translates to CASSLVGVTTGELFF. The full variable domain, completed using reference TRBV5-1 and TRBJ2-2, is KAGVTQTPRYLIKTRGQQVTLSCSPISGHRSVSWYQQTPGQGLQFLFEYFSETQRNKGNFPGRFSGRQFSNSRSEMNVSTLELGDSALYLCASSLVGVTTGELFFGEGSRLTVL.

The V and J genes are TRBV27 and TRBJ1-2; D is unclear. The CDR3 has 13 amino acids. V was cut by 6 bases and J by 4 bases, with 12 bases left in between. Germline V gene data show CDR1 as MNHEY and CDR2 as SMNVEV (reference sequence). CDR3 in amino acids: CASSLKRGYGYTF. DNA for the CDR3: TGTGCCAGCAGCCTTAAGCGGGGCTATGGCTACACCTTC.

This clonotype was picked up many times. This rearrangement joins TRBV20-1 to TRBJ2-7; perhaps TRBD2 as D (5 bases). This CDR3 has 15 amino acids. Trimming left V 0 bases short and J 4 bases short, with 16 bases between. Germline assignment: CDR1 DFQATT and CDR2 SNEGSKA (reference sequence). Written as DNA, the CDR3 is TGCAGTGCTAGAGATGTTGGGAGCGGCGAATACGAGCAGTACTTC. This gives the protein CSARDVGSGEYEQYF.

At least ten counts were recorded for this clonotype. This chain joins TRBV10-1 and TRBJ1-1, with D maybe TRBD1 (5 bases). V was trimmed by 2 bases and J by 6 bases, leaving 13 bases between them. This CDR3 is 14 amino acids long. From germline, CDR1 is WNHNN and CDR2 SYGVQD (reference sequence). Here the CDR3 reads CASSEHRGMSEAFF. CDR3 DNA: TGCGCCAGCAGTGAGCATAGGGGAATGTCTGAAGCTTTCTTT.

The V call is TRBV20-1, the J call TRBJ1-6; D not resolved. This CDR3 is built from 14 residues. Germline CDR1 DFQATT, CDR2 SNEGSKA (reference sequence). Deletions cut 0 bases from V and 11 bases from J, with 14 bases between. CDR3 coding DNA: TGCAGTGCTAGAGAGGGTCAGGCAATCACACCCCTCCACTTT. Protein product: CSAREGQAITPLHF.

This clonotype turned up a few times. V gene TRBV5-1 combines with J gene TRBJ2-7, with a possible D match to TRBD1 (5 bases). Germline V lookup: CDR1 SGHRS, CDR2 YFSETQ. This CDR3 is 13 amino acids long. The V end was cut by 4 bases, the J end by 4 bases, with 12 bases between. The CDR3 sequence: CASSRQTEYEQYF. DNA of the CDR3: TGCGCCAGCAGCCGTCAGACAGAGTACGAGCAGTACTTC.

This clonotype was found a few times. The chain couples TRBV7-2 to TRBJ2-3; D is unclear. V was cut by 2 bases and J by 1 base, with 10 bases left in between. The CDR3 extends over 15 amino acids. Looked up from germline, CDR1 is SGHTA and CDR2 is FQGNSA. Written as DNA, the CDR3 is TGTGCCAGCAGCTTAAATCAGGCGGGCACAGATACGCAGTATTTT. Amino acid sequence: CASSLNQAGTDTQYF.

This clonotype was counted many times. The chain employs TRBV18 and TRBJ1-4; 7 nucleotides align to TRBD1. The CDR3 has 15 residues. Germline V gene sequence: CDR1 KGHSH, CDR2 LQKENI. Germline trimming cut 5 bases from V and 5 bases from J; bases unmatched to any gene: 8. For the CDR3, the DNA is TGTGCCAGCTCAGGCGACAGGGCTACAAATGAAAAACTGTTTTTT. Its translation is CASSGDRATNEKLFF.

This clonotype was found a few times. The gene calls are TRBV10-3 and TRBJ2-7; tentatively, D is TRBD1 (5 bases). The V and J ends lost 3 bases and 3 bases respectively, with 9 bases between them. CDR1 and CDR2 from the germline V gene are ENHRY and SYGVKD. The CDR3 contains 13 residues. The DNA for the CDR3 is TGTGCCATCAGTGACTGGCAGGGCTACGAGCAGTACTTC. Its translation: CAISDWQGYEQYF.

This clonotype was detected ten times or more. This sequence joins TRBV28 and TRBJ2-1, with D possibly TRBD2 on 5 matching bases. The CDR3 runs 14 residues. Germline V CDR1 and CDR2: MDHEN, SYDVKM. Trimming took 1 base from V and 2 from J, leaving 6 bases between them. The CDR3 spells CASSLSGTYNEQFF. In nucleotides, the CDR3 is TGTGCCAGCAGTTTATCGGGGACCTACAATGAGCAGTTCTTC. Drawing the rest from reference TRBV28 and TRBJ2-1, the complete variable domain is DVKVTQSSRYLVKRTGEKVFLECVQDMDHENMFWYRQDPGLGLRLIYFSYDVKMKEKGDIPEGYSVSREKKERFSLILESASTNQTSMYLCASSLSGTYNEQFFGPGTRLTVL.

This clonotype showed up many times. The DNA of the CDR3 is TGTGCCAGTAGTACCAGGGACAGTGGCAATCAGCCCCAGCATTTT. Translation gives CASSTRDSGNQPQHF. The gene calls are TRBV19 and TRBJ1-5; 7 positions agree with TRBD1. V trimming: 4 bases; J trimming: 2 bases; junction bases outside the gene matches: 5. This CDR3 is built from 15 residues. Germline V gene data show CDR1 as LNHDA and CDR2 as SQIVND (reference sequence).

This clonotype appeared many times. The chain carries TRBV10-3 and TRBJ2-3, with D unclear. The CDR3 covers 13 residues. Trimming removed 3 bases at V and 4 bases at J, with 8 bases between. Germline V lookup: CDR1 ENHRY, CDR2 SYGVKD. The CDR3 DNA reads TGTGCCATCAGTGAAATCTTGTCAGATACGCAGTATTTT. Encoded protein: CAISEILSDTQYF.

As for this clonotype: Its ends do not fully match the called genes, so a read error is possible. CDR3 DNA: TGTGCTAGCAGCTCCCAGATGAACACTGAAGCTTTCTTT. This sequence encodes CASSSQMNTEAFF. The V gene is TRBV7-7, the J gene TRBJ1-1; D gene unclear. CDR1 is SSHAT and CDR2 is FNYEAQ in the germline V gene (reference sequence). CDR3 size: 13 residues.

A remark on this clonotype: Germline is not matched at one junction end, which may reflect a read error. The CDR3 region is CASSLEIAGGQETQYF. The DNA of the CDR3 is TGTGCTAGCAGCTTAGAGATAGCGGGGGGCCAAGAGACCCAGTACTTC. The chain uses TRBV7-7 and TRBJ2-5, with 10 bases matching TRBD2. Germline CDR1 reads SSHAT; CDR2 reads FNYEAQ (reference sequence). This CDR3 is 16 amino acids long.

This clonotype was seen ten or more times. The chain employs TRBV28 and TRBJ2-4; the D gene could be TRBD1 or TRBD2 (6 bases each). Trimming took off 8 bases at V and 1 base at J, with 15 bases between the two ends. The CDR3 sequence is 15 residues long. Germline V gene data show CDR1 as MDHEN and CDR2 as SYDVKM. Here the CDR3 reads CASEGGGIAKNIQYF. CDR3 DNA sequence: TGTGCCAGCGAAGGAGGGGGGATCGCCAAAAACATTCAGTACTTC.

This clonotype has a count of ten or more. The rearrangement links TRBV27 to TRBJ2-3; D might be TRBD2 (6 bases). The germline CDR1 and CDR2 sequences are MNHEY and SMNVEV (reference sequence). The CDR3 has 15 residues. Trimming shortened V by 5 bases and J by 0 bases, and 12 bases separated the two germline ends. This chain's CDR3 is CASSPGDFSTDTQYF. Here the CDR3 DNA reads TGTGCCAGCAGTCCGGGGGACTTCAGCACAGATACGCAGTATTTT.

The chain joins TRBV7-2 to TRBJ2-3, with 7 bases fitting TRBD1. Per germline, CDR1 SGHTA and CDR2 FQGNSA. The CDR3 loop spans 16 amino acids. The ends lost 5 bases at V and 4 bases at J; junction bases unmatched: 12. The CDR3 nucleotides are TGTGCCAGCAGCCCATCTAGGGGCCAGGGGGCAGATACGCAGTATTTT. As protein: CASSPSRGQGADTQYF.

This clonotype was seen many times. The V call is TRBV3-1, the J call TRBJ1-1; D is ambiguous. The germline V gene has CDR1 LGHDT and CDR2 YNNKEL (reference sequence). The CDR3 has 14 residues. Trimming pared 0 bases from V and 5 bases from J, leaving 10 bases between. The DNA of the CDR3 is TGTGCCAGCAGCCAAGATAGCGGGAATACTGAAGCTTTCTTT. Amino acid sequence: CASSQDSGNTEAFF. Combining the CDR3 with reference TRBV3-1 and TRBJ1-1 gives the whole variable domain DTAVSQTPKYLVTQMGNDKSIKCEQNLGHDTMYWYKQDSKKFLKIMFSYNNKELIINETVPNRFSPKSPDKAHLNLHINSLELGDSAVYFCASSQDSGNTEAFFGQGTRLTVV.

This chain uses TRBV12-3 or TRBV12-4 with TRBJ1-5; D perhaps matches TRBD1 (5 bases). CDR3 length equals 15 residues. Trimming shortened V by 7 bases and J by 2 bases, and 15 bases separated the two germline ends. In DNA, the CDR3 is TGTGCCAGCACAAGACCGGGGGTAGGCAATCAGCCCCAGCATTTT. Translation: CASTRPGVGNQPQHF.